This T cell receptor beta chain was captured in a study of shared clonotypes between healthy human individuals. Trimming left V 5 bases short and J 0 bases short, with 10 bases between. This CDR3 has 15 residues. Germline CDR1 is MNHNY and CDR2 is SVGAGI (reference sequence). The repertoire was sequenced with immunoSEQ multiplex PCR; TCRdb's copy has only in-frame clones and lacks some. The sample yields about 640,000 clones, about three quarters seen once. The chain is built from TRBV6-6 and TRBJ1-4; D is possibly TRBD1 (6 bases). The sample taken for sequencing was memory CD4+ T cells sorted from blood. Subset defined: CD45RA-negative fraction. This clonotype originated in a woman aged 25 to 39 in good health. Written as DNA, the CDR3 is TGTGCCAGCAGTACCCGACAGGCAACTAATGAAAAACTGTTTTTT. It encodes CASSTRQATNEKLFF.